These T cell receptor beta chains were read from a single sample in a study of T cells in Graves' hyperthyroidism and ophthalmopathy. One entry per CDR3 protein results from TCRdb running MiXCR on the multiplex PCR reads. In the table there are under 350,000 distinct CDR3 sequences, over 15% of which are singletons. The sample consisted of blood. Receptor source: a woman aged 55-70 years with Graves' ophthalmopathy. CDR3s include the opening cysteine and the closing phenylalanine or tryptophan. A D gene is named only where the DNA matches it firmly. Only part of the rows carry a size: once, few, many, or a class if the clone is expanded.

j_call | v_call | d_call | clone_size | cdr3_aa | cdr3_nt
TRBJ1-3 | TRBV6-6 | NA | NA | CASSYSTEGGNTIYF | TGTGCCAGCAGTTACTCAACGGAAGGGGGAAACACCATATATTTT
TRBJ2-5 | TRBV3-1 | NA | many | CASSHRGKTQYF | TGTGCCAGCAGCCACCGGGGGAAGACCCAGTACTTC
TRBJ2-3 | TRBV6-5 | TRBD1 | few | CASSYSEILIGGQGATDTQYF | TGTGCCAGCAGTTACTCGGAAATTCTAATCGGGGGACAGGGTGCAACAGATACGCAGTATTTT
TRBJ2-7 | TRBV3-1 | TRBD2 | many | CASSGAGTSYEQYF | TGTGCCAGCAGCGGTGCCGGGACTAGCTACGAGCAGTACTTC
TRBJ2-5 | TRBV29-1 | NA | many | CSVKRTLQETQYF | TGCAGCGTGAAGCGGACACTACAAGAGACCCAGTACTTC
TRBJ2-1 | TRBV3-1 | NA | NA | CASSQAHGSYNEQFF | TGTGCCAGCAGCCAAGCCCACGGTTCCTACAATGAGCAGTTCTTC
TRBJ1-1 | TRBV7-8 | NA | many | CASSFPGKETEAFF | TGTGCCAGCAGCTTTCCAGGGAAGGAAACTGAAGCTTTCTTT
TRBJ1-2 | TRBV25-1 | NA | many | CASSEAGRVRGYTF | TGTGCCAGCAGTGAAGCGGGCAGGGTAAGAGGCTACACCTTC
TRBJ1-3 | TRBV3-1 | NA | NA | CASTFRSGNTIYF | TGTGCCAGCACCTTTAGATCGGGAAACACCATATATTTT
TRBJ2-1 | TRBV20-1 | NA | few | CSARGLARQVEQFF | TGCAGTGCTAGAGGGCTAGCGCGGCAGGTTGAGCAGTTCTTC
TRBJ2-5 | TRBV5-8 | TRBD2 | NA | CASSFGLAGNQETQYF | TGTGCCAGCAGCTTCGGACTAGCGGGAAATCAAGAGACCCAGTACTTC
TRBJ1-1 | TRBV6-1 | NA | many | CASRSMGREAFF | TGTGCCAGCAGATCTATGGGACGCGAAGCTTTCTTT
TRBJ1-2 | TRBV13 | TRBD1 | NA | CASSLLTGGNYGYTF | TGTGCCAGCAGCCTTCTGACAGGGGGCAACTATGGCTACACCTTC
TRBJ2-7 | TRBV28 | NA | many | CASTPVGGYEQYF | TGTGCCAGCACCCCGGTGGGGGGCTACGAGCAGTACTTC
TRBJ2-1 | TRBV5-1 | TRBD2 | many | CASSLSLAGAGEQFF | TGCGCCAGCAGCTTGAGTCTAGCGGGAGCCGGTGAGCAGTTCTTC
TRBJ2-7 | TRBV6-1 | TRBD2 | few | CASHRLAESYEQYF | TGTGCCAGCCACCGACTAGCGGAAAGCTACGAGCAGTACTTC
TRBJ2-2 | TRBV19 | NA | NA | CASSMLGGSGELFF | TGTGCCAGTAGTATGTTAGGGGGGTCCGGGGAGCTGTTTTTT
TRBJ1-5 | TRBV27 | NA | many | CASSPRGEGNQPQHF | TGTGCCAGCAGCCCCCGCGGGGAAGGCAATCAGCCCCAGCATTTT
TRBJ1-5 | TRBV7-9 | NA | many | CASSLLSGNNQPQHF | TGTGCCAGCAGCTTATTATCAGGGAACAATCAGCCCCAGCATTTT
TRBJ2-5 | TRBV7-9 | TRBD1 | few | CASGQDFQETQYF | TGTGCCAGCGGACAGGACTTCCAAGAGACCCAGTACTTC
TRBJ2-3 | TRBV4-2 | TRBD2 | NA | CASSREAGGRDTQYF | TGTGCCAGCAGCCGAGAAGCGGGGGGGCGGGATACGCAGTATTTT
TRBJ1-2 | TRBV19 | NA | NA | CASSLSIGVGGYTF | TGTGCCAGTAGTCTCTCGATCGGGGTCGGTGGCTACACCTTC
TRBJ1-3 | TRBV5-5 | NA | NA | CASSHFRGNTIYF | TGTGCCAGCAGCCATTTTCGTGGAAACACCATATATTTT
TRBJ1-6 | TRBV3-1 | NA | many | CASSQGRQGNSPLHF | TGTGCCAGCAGCCAAGGTCGGCAGGGCAATTCACCCCTCCACTTT
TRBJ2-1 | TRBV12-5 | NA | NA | CASGLEEDEQFF | TGTGCTAGTGGTTTAGAGGAGGATGAGCAGTTCTTC
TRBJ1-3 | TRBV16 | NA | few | CASSHAHPGTSGNTIYF | TGTGCCAGCAGCCACGCGCACCCCGGTACATCTGGAAACACCATATATTTT
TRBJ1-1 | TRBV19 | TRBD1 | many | CASSRSGTANTEAFF | TGTGCCAGTAGTCGTTCCGGGACAGCGAACACTGAAGCTTTCTTT
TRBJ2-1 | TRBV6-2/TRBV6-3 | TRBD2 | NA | CAGSYTRLAGGREEQFF | TGTGCCGGCAGTTACACCCGACTAGCGGGGGGCCGGGAGGAGCAGTTCTTC
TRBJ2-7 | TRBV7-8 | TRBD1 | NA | CASSLGTAGPYEQYF | TGTGCCAGCAGCTTGGGGACAGCTGGGCCCTACGAGCAGTACTTC
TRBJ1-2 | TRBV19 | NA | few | CATSLRGTGGYTF | TGTGCCACCAGCCTTCGGGGTACAGGGGGCTACACCTTC
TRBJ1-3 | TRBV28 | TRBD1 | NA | CASSFGDSGNTIYF | TGTGCCAGCAGTTTTGGGGACAGCGGAAACACCATATATTTT
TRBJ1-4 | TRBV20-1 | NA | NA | CSARSQEKLFF | TGCAGTGCTAGATCACAGGAAAAACTGTTTTTT
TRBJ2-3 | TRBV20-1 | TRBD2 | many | CSGRRGTTDTQYF | TGCAGTGGTCGGCGGGGGACCACAGATACGCAGTATTTT
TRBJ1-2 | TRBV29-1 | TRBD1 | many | CSVVDPGGAVGYTF | TGCAGCGTTGTGGACCCAGGGGGCGCGGTGGGCTACACCTTC
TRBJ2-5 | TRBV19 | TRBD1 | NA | CASSRGQETQYF | TGTGCCAGTTCCAGGGGGCAAGAGACCCAGTACTTC
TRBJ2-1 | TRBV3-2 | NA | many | CASTLYPSSEQFF | TGTGCCAGCACCCTATACCCTAGCAGTGAGCAGTTCTTC
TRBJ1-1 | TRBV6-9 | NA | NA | CASSYRGSEAFF | TGTGCCAGCAGTTATCGGGGCTCTGAAGCTTTCTTT
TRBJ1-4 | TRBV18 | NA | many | CASSQDSSNEKLFF | TGTGCCAGCTCCCAGGACAGCAGTAATGAAAAACTGTTTTTT
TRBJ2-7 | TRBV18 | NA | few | CASAFQAPSYEQYF | TGTGCCAGCGCATTCCAGGCACCATCCTACGAGCAGTACTTC
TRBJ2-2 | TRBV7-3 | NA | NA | CASSLRPSNTGELFF | TGTGCCAGCAGCTTAAGGCCCTCGAACACCGGGGAGCTGTTTTTT
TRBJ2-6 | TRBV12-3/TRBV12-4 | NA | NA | CASSHRRTESGQRPSGANVLTF | TGTGCCAGCAGTCATCGCCGAACCGAATCAGGACAGCGACCTTCTGGGGCCAACGTCCTGACTTTC
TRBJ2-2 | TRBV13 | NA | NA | CASSLGDAGVFDTGELFF | TGTGCCAGCAGCTTAGGGGACGCGGGTGTGTTCGACACCGGGGAGCTGTTTTTT
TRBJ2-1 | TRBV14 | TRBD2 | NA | CASSQERTSGRGYNEQFF | TGTGCCAGCAGCCAAGAACGGACTAGCGGGAGAGGCTACAATGAGCAGTTCTTC
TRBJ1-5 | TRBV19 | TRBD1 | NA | CASKGTGRQPQHF | TGTGCCTCCAAGGGGACAGGGAGGCAGCCCCAGCATTTT
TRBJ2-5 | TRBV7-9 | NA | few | CASSLDWPVQETQYF | TGTGCCAGCAGCTTAGATTGGCCGGTCCAAGAGACCCAGTACTTC
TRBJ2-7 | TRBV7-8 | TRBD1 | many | CASSSAGGAASYEQYF | TGTGCCAGCAGCTCCGCAGGGGGCGCGGCCTCCTACGAGCAGTACTTC
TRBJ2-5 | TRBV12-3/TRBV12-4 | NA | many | CASSPRYSKTYQETQYF | TGTGCCAGCAGCCCACGGTACTCGAAGACTTACCAAGAGACCCAGTACTTC